Below, 20 T cell receptor beta chains from the same sample are listed, as sequenced in a study of T cell responses to AZD1222 COVID-19 vaccine. Only in-frame clones appear in the TCRdb table, and some are missing; sequencing was by immunoSEQ multiplex PCR. The sample lists around 100,000 clones, 85% seen once, with 4.5% in the top ten. The input for sequencing was peripheral blood, taken 28 days after the second AZD1222 dose. Receptor source: an adult who received the AZD1222 COVID-19 vaccine.

V is TRBV9 and J is TRBJ2-3; D is unclear. Germline CDR1 is SGDLS and CDR2 is YYNGEE. The CDR3 totals 15 residues. V was cut by 3 bases and J by 2 bases, with 13 bases left in between. The CDR3 DNA is TGTGCCAGCAGCGCGACGGGCCCCTCCACAGATACGCAGTATTTT. It is translated as CASSATGPSTDTQYF.

The rearrangement uses TRBV28 and TRBJ1-2; perhaps TRBD1 as D (6 bases). Germline values: CDR1 MDHEN, CDR2 SYDVKM. V lost 3 bases to trimming and J lost 6 bases, with 14 bases between them. The CDR3 extends over 14 amino acids. CDR3 bases: TGTGCCAGCAGTTTCCAGGGGACAACGAATGGCTACACCTTC. As protein: CASSFQGTTNGYTF.

The genes are TRBV10-2 and TRBJ1-4; 7 nucleotides match TRBD1. Germline loops: CDR1 WSHSY, CDR2 SAAADI. With V trimmed by 4 bases and J by 8 bases, 7 bases remained unmatched. CDR3 length equals 14 residues. This CDR3 reads CASSADRPEEKLFF. In nucleotides, the CDR3 is TGCGCCAGCAGTGCGGACAGGCCTGAGGAAAAACTGTTTTTT.

This chain connects TRBV7-3 to TRBJ2-2; 11 bases line up with TRBD1. The CDR3 sequence is 15 residues long. Per germline, CDR1 SGHTA and CDR2 FQGTGA. Losses at the gene ends were 2 bases for V and 8 bases for J; bases not matched to a gene: 4. The CDR3 loop reads CASSLGDRGAGELFF. The CDR3 coding sequence is TGTGCCAGCAGCTTAGGGGACAGGGGGGCTGGGGAGCTGTTTTTT.

The chain links TRBV27 to TRBJ2-7; 7 nucleotides line up with TRBD1. V shed 6 bases and J 0 bases; nucleotides not matched to a gene: 5. This CDR3 region has 14 residues. Germline CDR1 is MNHEY and CDR2 is SMNVEV (reference sequence). The CDR3 DNA reads as TGTGCCAGCAGGTCGGACAGGAGCTCCTACGAGCAGTACTTC. Protein product: CASRSDRSSYEQYF.

This sequence joins TRBV30 and TRBJ2-1; TRBD1 matches at 7 bases. The germline CDR1 and CDR2 sequences are GTSNPN and SVGIG (reference sequence). The CDR3 is made up of 13 amino acids. The V and J ends lost 2 bases and 7 bases, in that order; junction bases with no gene match: 5. The CDR3 loop reads CAWSPDRLNEQFF. The CDR3 DNA reads as TGTGCCTGGAGTCCGGACAGGTTGAATGAGCAGTTCTTC. The complete variable domain, with remaining parts taken from reference TRBV30 and TRBJ2-1, reads SQTIHQWPATLVQPVGSPLSLECTVEGTSNPNLYWYRQAAGRGLQLLFYSVGIGQISSEVPQNLSASRPQDRQFILSSKKLLLSDSGFYLCAWSPDRLNEQFFGPGTRLTVL.

The chain carries TRBV20-1 and TRBJ1-6; D is unclear. The CDR3 is 11 residues long. Germline-derived CDR1 and CDR2 are DFQATT and SNEGSKA (reference sequence). V shed 5 bases and J shed 7 bases, with 6 bases lying between them. CDR3 protein: CSAGGNSPLHF. The DNA of the CDR3 is TGCAGTGCTGGAGGGAATTCACCCCTCCACTTT.

The V call is TRBV6-6, the J call TRBJ2-3; TRBD2 agrees at 7 bases. Per the germline V gene, CDR1 is MNHNY and CDR2 is SVGAGI (reference sequence). The CDR3 spans 14 residues. The trim removed 5 bases at V and 4 bases at J, leaving 6 bases unmatched. CDR3 nucleotide sequence: TGTGCCAGCAGTGAGCGGGGAGCCGCAGATACGCAGTATTTT. Translating gives CASSERGAADTQYF.

This sequence joins TRBV2 and TRBJ1-1; D remains unclear. The CDR3 is made up of 13 amino acids. Germline V gene data show CDR1 as SNHLY and CDR2 as FYNNEI. Trimming removed 6 bases from V and 0 bases from J, with 8 bases in between. The CDR3: CASRGLMNTEAFF. The CDR3 DNA reads as TGTGCCAGCAGGGGTCTCATGAACACTGAAGCTTTCTTT.

The genes are TRBV19 and TRBJ1-1, with D unresolved. Germline V gives CDR1 LNHDA, CDR2 SQIVND (reference sequence). This CDR3 comprises 14 residues. Trimming cost V 5 bases and J 1 base, with 11 bases left between them. CDR3 sequence reads: CASSDTRGNTEAFF. Written as DNA, the CDR3 is TGTGCCAGTAGTGACACCCGGGGGAACACTGAAGCTTTCTTT.

J is TRBJ2-2 and V is TRBV6-5; a possible D gene is TRBD2 (6 bases). CDR3 length equals 15 residues. Between the trimmed V and J ends, which lost 2 bases and 5 bases, there was a span of 12 bases. CDR1 and CDR2 from the germline V gene are MNHEY and SVGAGI. This chain's CDR3 is CASSYMVGGTGELFF. For the CDR3, the DNA is TGTGCCAGCAGTTACATGGTCGGGGGAACCGGGGAGCTGTTTTTT.

Only one count was recorded for this clone. This chain links TRBV18 with TRBJ1-4; a weak D match, TRBD1 (5 bases). The CDR3 consists of 17 residues. The germline CDR1 and CDR2 sequences are KGHSH and LQKENI. The germline V and J ends were trimmed by 4 bases and 2 bases, with 17 bases remaining between them. CDR3 region: CASSLAGREKTNEKLFF. Here the CDR3 DNA reads TGTGCCAGCTCACTAGCAGGGAGGGAGAAGACTAATGAAAAACTGTTTTTT.

This chain joins TRBV19 and TRBJ2-6; D may correspond to TRBD1 or TRBD2 (5 bases each). The CDR3 extends over 16 amino acids. Looked up from germline, CDR1 is LNHDA and CDR2 is SQIVND (reference sequence). Between the trimmed V and J ends, which lost 7 bases and 1 base, there was a span of 14 bases. The DNA of the CDR3 is TGTGCCAGTAAAAACACCTGGGGGTCTGGGGCCAACGTCCTGACTTTC. This codes for CASKNTWGSGANVLTF.

The chain recombines TRBV18 with TRBJ2-5; the D gene could be TRBD1 or TRBD2 (5 bases each). The germline V and J ends were trimmed by 3 bases and 2 bases, with 13 bases remaining between them. CDR3 length: 15 amino acids. CDR1 is KGHSH, CDR2 LQKENI, per germline. This CDR3 reads CASSPFGGGQETQYF. DNA for the CDR3: TGTGCCAGCTCACCCTTTGGGGGTGGGCAAGAGACCCAGTACTTC. The entire variable domain, with the rest obtained from reference TRBV18 and TRBJ2-5, is as follows: NAGVMQNPRHLVRRRGQEARLRCSPMKGHSHVYWYRQLPEEGLKFMVYLQKENIIDESGMPKERFSAEFPKEGPSILRIQQVVRGDSAAYFCASSPFGGGQETQYFGPGTRLLVL.

This rearrangement joins TRBV4-2 to TRBJ1-2, with a tentative D call TRBD1 (6 bases). The CDR3 is made up of 13 amino acids. Germline values: CDR1 LGHNA, CDR2 YNFKEQ. V gave up 1 base and J gave up 11 bases, with 14 bases separating them. The CDR3: CASSQGLQGSYTF. For the CDR3, the DNA is TGTGCCAGCAGCCAAGGTCTACAGGGCAGTTACACCTTC.

The chain has TRBV3-1 (or the pseudogene TRBV3-2) and TRBJ2-7; tentatively, D is TRBD1 (6 bases). The CDR3 is made up of 14 amino acids. Germline V gene lookup returns CDR1 LGHDT and CDR2 YNNKEL (reference sequence). V shed 4 bases and J shed 0 bases, with 10 bases lying between them. The CDR3 nucleotides are TGTGCCAGCAGCCCGGGACATAGCTCCTACGAGCAGTACTTC. Its translation is CASSPGHSSYEQYF.

The rearrangement uses TRBV6-5 and TRBJ2-3; unclear D gene. The CDR3 spans 12 residues. Germline CDR1 reads MNHEY; CDR2 reads SVGAGI. Deletions cut 0 bases from V and 8 bases from J, with 6 bases between. The DNA of the CDR3 is TGTGCCAGCAGTTACTCAGATTCTACGCAGTATTTT. It specifies CASSYSDSTQYF.

The V call is TRBV5-1, the J call TRBJ1-3, with TRBD1 as a possible D gene (6 bases). V lost 4 bases to trimming and J lost 3 bases, with 11 bases between them. The germline gives CDR1 SGHRS, CDR2 YFSETQ. The length of the CDR3 is 14 residues. The CDR3 here is CASSETRGGNTIYF. In DNA form, the CDR3 reads TGCGCCAGCAGCGAGACCAGGGGTGGAAACACCATATATTTT.

The V gene is TRBV18, the J gene TRBJ1-1; 8 bases agree with TRBD1. The ends lost 2 bases at V and 4 bases at J; junction bases unmatched: 6. The CDR3 contains 15 residues. Germline CDR1 is KGHSH and CDR2 is LQKENI. CDR3 sequence: CASSPAGGAGTEAFF. The CDR3, as DNA: TGTGCCAGCTCACCAGCAGGGGGCGCGGGCACTGAAGCTTTCTTT.

This rearrangement joins TRBV13 to TRBJ2-7; D could derive from TRBD1 or TRBD2 (5 bases each). The CDR3 totals 15 residues. The V end was cut by 3 bases, the J end by 6 bases, with 18 bases between. Per the germline V gene, CDR1 is PRHDT and CDR2 is FYEKMQ (reference sequence). In nucleotides, the CDR3 is TGTGCCAGCAGCTTTATCGGGACGGGGTTTGCCGAGCAGTACTTC. Translating it yields CASSFIGTGFAEQYF.